The 27 T cell receptor beta chains below were found in one sample sequenced in a study of T-cell memory formation after mild COVID-19. TCRdb used MiXCR to reprocess the 5' RACE reads, holding one entry per CDR3 protein. The sample has more than 300,000 distinct CDR3 sequences; roughly an eighth are singletons. The specimen sequenced was PBMCs or a T cell subset sorted from them (not recorded which). Source of these receptors: a man in his late teens or twenties who had mild COVID-19 (a few samples of this study predate the infection). Cell type and time point are not known.

V is TRBV29-1 and J is TRBJ1-4, with a possible D match to TRBD1 (5 bases). CDR1 SQVTM and CDR2 ANQGSEA come from the germline V gene. V lost 8 bases, J lost 8 bases, and 12 bases lay in between. The CDR3 extends over 11 amino acids. CDR3 sequence reads: CSSYWGEKLFF. CDR3 DNA sequence: TGCAGCTCCTACTGGGGGGAAAAACTGTTTTTT.

The chain recombines TRBV5-1 with TRBJ2-2; possibly TRBD2 for D (5 bases). V was shortened by 2 bases and J by 8 bases, with 7 bases between the two germline ends. This CDR3 has 12 residues. CDR1 and CDR2 (germline): SGHRS, YFSETQ. CDR3 loop: CASSFRDGELFF. CDR3 in DNA: TGCGCCAGCAGCTTTCGGGATGGGGAGCTGTTTTTT.

CDR3 nucleotide sequence: TGTGCCAGCAGTGATCGTCGACAGGGGAACATTCAGTACTTC. It encodes CASSDRRQGNIQYF. J is TRBJ2-4 and V is TRBV25-1, with TRBD1 identical over 8 bases. This CDR3 has 14 amino acids. V was clipped by 3 bases and J by 7 bases; unmatched bases: 5. Germline V gives CDR1 MGHDK, CDR2 SYGVNS.

The rearrangement joins TRBV7-2 to TRBJ2-1; TRBD2 is a possible D gene (7 bases). V was shortened by 0 bases and J by 7 bases, with 13 bases between the two germline ends. Germline assignment: CDR1 SGHTA and CDR2 FQGNSA. This CDR3 contains 15 residues. In DNA, the CDR3 is TGTGCCAGCAGCTTAGCGGGGGGGCTACAGAATGAGCAGTTCTTC. It encodes CASSLAGGLQNEQFF. The entire variable domain, with the rest obtained from reference TRBV7-2 and TRBJ2-1, is as follows: GAGVSQSPSNKVTEKGKDVELRCDPISGHTALYWYRQSLGQGLEFLIYFQGNSAPDKSGLPSDRFSAERTGGSVSTLTIQRTQQEDSAVYLCASSLAGGLQNEQFFGPGTRLTVL.

This clonotype was counted a single time. The V gene is TRBV5-1, the J gene TRBJ2-5; 7 bases are shared with TRBD2. The ends lost 2 bases at V and 5 bases at J; junction bases unmatched: 15. The CDR3 totals 17 residues. Germline lookup yields CDR1 SGHRS and CDR2 YFSETQ. The CDR3 DNA follows: TGCGCCAGCAGCTTTGGGTTGGGGACTAACCCCCTGGAGACCCAGTACTTC. This encodes CASSFGLGTNPLETQYF.

The gene calls are TRBV7-9 and TRBJ1-4, with D possibly being TRBD1 (6 bases). The CDR3 sequence is 15 residues long. With 3 bases removed from V and 2 bases from J, the gap between germline ends came to 10 bases. Germline CDR1 SEHNR, CDR2 FQNEAQ (reference sequence). CDR3 sequence reads: CASSFAQGTNEKLFF. CDR3 in DNA: TGTGCCAGCAGCTTCGCGCAGGGGACTAATGAAAAACTGTTTTTT. The variable domain in full, with the rest retrieved from reference TRBV7-9 and TRBJ1-4, is DTGVSQNPRHKITKRGQNVTFRCDPISEHNRLYWYRQTLGQGPEFLTYFQNEAQLEKSRLLSDRFSAERPKGSFSTLEIQRTEQGDSAMYLCASSFAQGTNEKLFFGSGTQLSVL.

J is TRBJ1-6 and V is TRBV20-1; 10 bases fit TRBD1. The length of the CDR3 is 16 residues. In germline, CDR1 is DFQATT, CDR2 SNEGSKA (reference sequence). Trimming removed 3 bases from V and 9 bases from J; junction bases left unmatched: 11. The chain's CDR3 is CSASRGPGTGVSPLHF. In DNA form, the CDR3 reads TGCAGTGCTAGTAGGGGGCCGGGGACAGGGGTTTCACCCCTCCACTTT.

V gene TRBV20-1 combines with J gene TRBJ2-5, with TRBD1 matching over 7 bases. This CDR3 comprises 15 residues. Germline values: CDR1 DFQATT, CDR2 SNEGSKA (reference sequence). The J segment lost 4 bases and the V segment lost 6 bases, leaving 14 bases of the junction unmatched. The CDR3 here is CSAVGPDRAGETQYF. DNA of the CDR3: TGCAGTGCCGTGGGACCAGACAGGGCGGGAGAGACCCAGTACTTC.

In the case of this clonotype: At one end, the junction sequence differs from germline, possibly due to a read error. This chain uses TRBV12-3 or TRBV12-4 with TRBJ2-5, with 7 bases matching TRBD2. The CDR3 length is 14 residues. The CDR3 sequence: CASSLAALQETQYF. CDR3 nucleotides: TGTGCCAGCAGTCTAGCGGCGTTACAGGAGACCCAGTACTTC.

This clonotype was observed a handful of times. The CDR3: CASSPPTGFGYTF. In DNA, the CDR3 is TGTGCCAGCAGCCCGCCGACAGGGTTTGGCTACACCTTC. V and J are TRBV7-9 and TRBJ1-2; 7 bases align to TRBD1. Germline CDR1 SEHNR, CDR2 FQNEAQ (reference sequence). This CDR3 contains 13 residues. Trimming removed 5 bases from V and 7 bases from J; junction bases left unmatched: 7. Based on the CDR3 plus reference TRBV7-9 and TRBJ1-2, the full variable domain is DTGVSQNPRHKITKRGQNVTFRCDPISEHNRLYWYRQTLGQGPEFLTYFQNEAQLEKSRLLSDRFSAERPKGSFSTLEIQRTEQGDSAMYLCASSPPTGFGYTFGSGTRLTVV.

The CDR3 spells CASGTVAKNIQYF. CDR3 nucleotide sequence: TGTGCCAGCGGGACTGTAGCCAAAAACATTCAGTACTTC. V is TRBV6-2 or TRBV6-3 and J is TRBJ2-4, with a tentative D call TRBD2 (6 bases). Trimming removed 8 bases at V and 0 bases at J, with 8 bases between. CDR3 size: 13 residues. CDR1 is MNHEY and CDR2 is SVGEGT in the germline V gene.

This clonotype showed up just a few times. The chain has TRBV12-3 or TRBV12-4 and TRBJ2-5, with 10 positions matching TRBD2. The CDR3 is 16 residues long. Trimming at V came to 6 bases and at J to 2 bases, leaving 9 bases not matched to a gene. The CDR3 DNA follows: TGTGCCAGCAGCCTTACTAGCGGGGCGGGTCAAGAGACCCAGTACTTC. Its protein is CASSLTSGAGQETQYF.

The V gene is TRBV5-1, the J gene TRBJ1-2, with a possible D match to TRBD1 (5 bases). V was clipped by 0 bases and J by 4 bases, with 16 bases between them. Germline lookup yields CDR1 SGHRS and CDR2 YFSETQ. CDR3 length: 16 amino acids. For the CDR3, the DNA is TGCGCCAGCAGCTTGGGGACCGACAGAGGCTCCTATGGCTACACCTTC. This encodes CASSLGTDRGSYGYTF.

This clonotype was detected only a few times. The CDR3, as DNA: TGCAGCGTTGAAGATCAGCGGGGGGGTCCCGGGGAGCTGTTTTTT. Amino acid sequence: CSVEDQRGGPGELFF. The chain carries TRBV29-1 and TRBJ2-2, with TRBD2 matching over 10 bases. V lost 0 bases, J lost 6 bases, and 4 bases stayed unmatched. Germline V gives CDR1 SQVTM, CDR2 ANQGSEA. The CDR3 has 15 residues.

This chain joins TRBV5-1 and TRBJ2-3; D tentatively reads TRBD1 or TRBD2 (5 bases each). The CDR3 spans 15 residues. Germline CDR1 and CDR2: SGHRS and YFSETQ. V lost 7 bases and J lost 3, with 18 bases in between. The CDR3 spells CASCPRDPQTDTQYF. The CDR3 DNA reads as TGCGCCAGCTGCCCCAGGGACCCCCAAACAGATACGCAGTATTTT.

This clonotype came up a few times. The genes are TRBV6-2 or TRBV6-3 and TRBJ2-3; 8 bases align to TRBD2. The CDR3 totals 15 residues. In germline, CDR1 is MNHEY, CDR2 SVGEGT. Trimming took 5 bases from V and 3 from J; bases not matched to a gene: 7. CDR3 protein: CASSPGGVNTDTQYF. The CDR3 DNA reads TGTGCCAGCAGTCCCGGGGGGGTCAATACAGATACGCAGTATTTT.

This clonotype was seen only a few times. J is TRBJ2-1 and V is TRBV10-1, with D unresolved. Trimming removed 0 bases from V and 5 bases from J, with 14 bases in between. There are 16 residues in the CDR3. Germline values: CDR1 WNHNN, CDR2 SYGVQD (reference sequence). The CDR3: CASSESPEPPDNEQFF. CDR3 in DNA: TGCGCCAGCAGTGAGTCCCCAGAGCCTCCGGACAATGAGCAGTTCTTC.

This clonotype was observed many times. The V gene is TRBV2, the J gene TRBJ1-2, with a weak D call TRBD1 (5 bases). This CDR3 spans 12 amino acids. V was cut by 6 bases and J by 7 bases, with 12 bases left in between. Germline values: CDR1 SNHLY, CDR2 FYNNEI. As DNA, the CDR3 is TGTGCCAGCAGGGGACGAGCTGTTGGCTACACCTTC. This sequence encodes CASRGRAVGYTF.

This clonotype has more than one count but fewer than ten. The chain uses TRBV5-6 and TRBJ1-2, with D unresolved. The CDR3 runs to 15 residues. V dropped 1 base and J dropped 4 bases, with 14 bases sitting between them. Looked up from germline, CDR1 is SGHDT and CDR2 is YYEEEE. The CDR3 spells CASSLRFAGSYGYTF. In DNA, the CDR3 is TGTGCCAGCAGCTTGCGGTTCGCGGGTAGCTATGGCTACACCTTC.

The chain recombines TRBV6-5 with TRBJ1-2, with D uncertain. Trimming cost V 5 bases and J 3 bases, with 10 bases left between them. The germline V gene encodes CDR1 MNHEY and CDR2 SVGAGI. The CDR3 loop spans 13 amino acids. The CDR3 nucleotides are TGTGCCAGCAGTCCCGACGGATACTATGGCTACACCTTC. Translation: CASSPDGYYGYTF.

This clonotype turned up a few times. The V and J genes are TRBV7-9 and TRBJ2-1; 10 positions agree with TRBD1. The CDR3 has 17 residues. The germline gives CDR1 SEHNR, CDR2 FQNEAQ (reference sequence). V was pared by 3 bases and J by 10 bases, with 15 bases of the junction left unmatched. CDR3 protein: CASSFSLRDRGTYEQFF. The CDR3 nucleotides are TGTGCCAGCAGCTTTTCCCTCCGGGACAGGGGAACCTACGAGCAGTTCTTC.

This clonotype was seen at least ten times. The genes are TRBV5-6 and TRBJ2-7; the D is unclear. V was clipped by 3 bases and J by 1 base, with 11 bases between them. The germline gives CDR1 SGHDT, CDR2 YYEEEE. The CDR3 spans 14 residues. The CDR3: CASSSSGGSYEQYF. The CDR3 nucleotides read TGTGCCAGCAGCTCTTCAGGTGGATCCTACGAGCAGTACTTC. Using reference TRBV5-6 and TRBJ2-7 for the parts outside the CDR3, the full variable domain is DAGVTQSPTHLIKTRGQQVTLRCSPKSGHDTVSWYQQALGQGPQFIFQYYEEEERQRGNFPDRFSGHQFPNYSSELNVNALLLGDSALYLCASSSSGGSYEQYFGPGTRLTVT.

The genes are TRBV7-9 and TRBJ1-2, with 7 bases aligning to TRBD1. Germline V gene sequence: CDR1 SEHNR, CDR2 FQNEAQ (reference sequence). The CDR3 sequence is 14 residues long. V lost 0 bases and J lost 8; bases outside the gene matches: 6. The CDR3 region is CASSLAGQPRGYTF. CDR3 DNA sequence: TGTGCCAGCAGCTTAGCGGGACAGCCGAGAGGCTACACCTTC.

The chain joins TRBV7-9 to TRBJ2-1; 8 nucleotides align to TRBD1. The CDR3 spans 15 residues. Trimming at V came to 1 base and at J to 8 bases, leaving 7 bases not matched to a gene. The germline V gene has CDR1 SEHNR and CDR2 FQNEAQ (reference sequence). The CDR3 DNA sequence: TGTGCCAGCAGCTTAGTAAGACAGGGGTTGGATGAGCAGTTCTTC. Encoded protein: CASSLVRQGLDEQFF.

The chain employs TRBV20-1 and TRBJ1-1; D ambiguous. CDR1 DFQATT and CDR2 SNEGSKA come from the germline V gene (reference sequence). The CDR3 totals 11 residues. V was cut by 3 bases and J by 7 bases, with 9 bases left in between. CDR3 DNA sequence: TGCAGTGCTAGTAGAACGGATGAAGCTTTCTTT. Amino acids: CSASRTDEAFF.

This clonotype was detected a few times. This chain uses TRBV5-1 with TRBJ1-1; D is undetermined. CDR1 is SGHRS, CDR2 YFSETQ, per germline. This CDR3 has 14 residues. V was trimmed by 0 bases and J by 1 base, leaving 7 bases between them. CDR3 bases: TGCGCCAGCAGCTTGGAGACGTGGAACACTGAAGCTTTCTTT. Translated, it gives CASSLETWNTEAFF.

This clonotype was observed a few times. The chain carries TRBV7-9 and TRBJ2-2; weak D call: TRBD1 (5 bases). The germline V gene has CDR1 SEHNR and CDR2 FQNEAQ (reference sequence). V dropped 4 bases and J dropped 8 bases, with 17 bases sitting between them. The length of the CDR3 is 15 residues. The CDR3 DNA is TGTGCCAGCAGCTCGACATCGACAGTTCGGGGGGAGCTGTTTTTT. Translating gives CASSSTSTVRGELFF. Full variable domain (remainder filled in from reference TRBV7-9 and TRBJ2-2): DTGVSQNPRHKITKRGQNVTFRCDPISEHNRLYWYRQTLGQGPEFLTYFQNEAQLEKSRLLSDRFSAERPKGSFSTLEIQRTEQGDSAMYLCASSSTSTVRGELFFGEGSRLTVL.